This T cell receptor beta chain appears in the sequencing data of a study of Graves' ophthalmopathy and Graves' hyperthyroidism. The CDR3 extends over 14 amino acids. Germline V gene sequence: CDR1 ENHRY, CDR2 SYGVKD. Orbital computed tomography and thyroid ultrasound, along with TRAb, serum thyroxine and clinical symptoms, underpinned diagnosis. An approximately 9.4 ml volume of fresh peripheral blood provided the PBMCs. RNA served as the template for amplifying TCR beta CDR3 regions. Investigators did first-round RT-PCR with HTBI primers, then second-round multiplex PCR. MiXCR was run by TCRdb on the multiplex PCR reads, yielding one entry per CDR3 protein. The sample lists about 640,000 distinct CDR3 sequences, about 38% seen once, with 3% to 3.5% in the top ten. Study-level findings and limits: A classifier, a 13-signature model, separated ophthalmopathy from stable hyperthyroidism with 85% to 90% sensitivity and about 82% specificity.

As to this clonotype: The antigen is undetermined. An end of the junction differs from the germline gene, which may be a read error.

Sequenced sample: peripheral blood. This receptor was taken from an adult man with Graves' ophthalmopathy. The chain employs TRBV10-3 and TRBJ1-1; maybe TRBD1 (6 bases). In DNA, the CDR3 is TGTGCCAGCAGTTACGGGGACATGAACACTGAAGCTTTCTTT. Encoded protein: CASSYGDMNTEAFF.